This TCR beta chain comes out of a study of cytomegalovirus exposure and HLA in healthy donors. About this clone itself: Its antigen is currently unknown.

The germline V and J ends were trimmed by 8 bases and 2 bases, with 16 bases remaining between them. The CDR3 is 15 residues long. Germline V gene sequence: CDR1 MNHEY, CDR2 SVGAGI. Broader study findings: Judged likely to be a sequencing artifact was a cluster of highly shared sequence variants.

PCR amplification relied on 60 Vbeta primers (plus 13 Jbeta primers). In the study's own analysis: In a later analysis, 10 million to 11 million of tens of millions of unique beta chains occurred in at least two donors. Generated by immunoSEQ multiplex PCR, the TCRdb table keeps only in-frame clones and is missing some. Clone size and the V and J calls come from that table; the DNA yielded D and trimming. Counted here are over 120,000 clones, approximately 80% occurring once; the ten biggest clones make up 1.2% to 1.5%. The J gene is TRBJ1-3, the V gene TRBV6-5; D gene ambiguous. The sample comprised PBMCs. The source is a young man in good health and CMV-seropositive. This CDR3 reads CASQIGGQTGNTIYF. CDR3 nucleotide sequence: TGTGCCAGCCAAATCGGCGGGCAGACTGGAAACACCATATATTTT.